This T cell receptor beta chain was retrieved from a study of blood T cell repertoires in COVID-19. Study-wide context: The United States, Italy and Spain supplied acute and convalescent COVID-19 samples.

As handled by the study authors: Estimates of nucleated cell counts were drawn from the amplification of reference gene primers. Assay: immunoSEQ multiplex PCR; the TCRdb copy retains only in-frame clones and omits some. The V and J calls and clone size are taken from that table; D and trimming were inferred from the DNA. The data hold 50,000 to 60,000 clones, with about 83% observed a single time. This CDR3 contains 15 residues. Unmatched junction bases numbered 8, after V lost 6 bases and J lost 3 bases. Germline V gene sequence: CDR1 WSHSY, CDR2 SAAADI. The sample comprised peripheral blood. This sequence joins TRBV10-2 and TRBJ1-1; 9 bases map to TRBD1. The TCR was taken from a middle-aged man with acute or convalescent COVID-19. This CDR3 reads CASRGTGRGDTEAFF. CDR3 sequence (DNA): TGCGCCAGCAGGGGGACAGGGCGGGGGGACACTGAAGCTTTCTTT.